The next 25 T cell receptor beta chains were all read from a single sample in a study of prognosis after radiotherapy for stage I lung cancer. CDR3 of TCR beta was amplified from genomic DNA via a two-round multiplex PCR. Used in first-round PCR were primers specific to each TRBV and TRBJ gene. Via MiXCR, TCRdb re-called the multiplex PCR reads, giving one row per CDR3 protein. The sample consists of about 34,000 distinct CDR3 sequences, around a third of them appearing once. The sequences come from PBMCs, collected before or after stereotactic body radiation therapy (not recorded which). The receptors derive from a donor at least 50 years old with non-small cell lung cancer.

Concerning this clonotype: This likely traces to a read error, being one base from a far larger clone. V is TRBV6-1 and J is TRBJ2-1; the D is unclear. Germline V gene sequence: CDR1 MNHNS, CDR2 SASEGT. V was clipped by 3 bases and J by 6 bases, with 3 bases between them. This CDR3 region has 11 residues. CDR3 loop: CASSDGNEQFF. For the CDR3, the DNA is TGTGCCAGCAGTGACGGCAATGAGCAGTTCTTC.

This clonotype was picked up many times. The chain carries TRBV20-1 and TRBJ1-1; D gene unclear. Germline lookup yields CDR1 DFQATT and CDR2 SNEGSKA (reference sequence). Trimming stripped 4 bases from V and 0 bases from J, with 24 bases between. The CDR3 is 18 amino acids. CDR3 residues: CSAKKASGEGGLNTEAFF. In DNA form, the CDR3 reads TGCAGTGCTAAAAAAGCCTCAGGTGAGGGAGGACTGAACACTGAAGCTTTCTTT.

Many counts were recorded for this clonotype. The chain couples TRBV5-4 to TRBJ2-3; TRBD1 is a possible D gene (5 bases). This CDR3 spans 12 amino acids. From germline, CDR1 is SGHNT and CDR2 YYREEE (reference sequence). V was shortened by 8 bases and J by 4 bases, with 11 bases between the two germline ends. The chain's CDR3 is CASRRDADTQYF. CDR3 coding DNA: TGTGCCAGTCGCAGGGATGCAGATACGCAGTATTTT.

To note about this clonotype: The junction and the germline gene differ at one end; a read error may be behind it. This chain links TRBV6-5 with TRBJ2-7, with 7 positions matching TRBD2. Per the germline V gene, CDR1 is MNHEY and CDR2 is SVGAGI. The CDR3 extends over 17 amino acids. As DNA, the CDR3 is TGTGCCAGCAATTACACCAGCTGGGAGGGAGGGTCTAACGAGCAGTACTTC. It yields the protein CASNYTSWEGGSNEQYF.

Details on this clonotype: A single base is all that separates this from a far larger clone, so a read error is likely. The chain links TRBV6-4 to TRBJ2-7; D gene unclear. The CDR3 length is 15 residues. From germline, CDR1 is MRHNA and CDR2 SNTAGT. The CDR3 DNA follows: TGTGCCAGCAGTCAGATAGGACGGCCCTCCTACGATCAGTACTTC. This sequence encodes CASSQIGRPSYDQYF.

The rearrangement joins TRBV6-5 to TRBJ2-3; 8 nucleotides agree with TRBD2. The CDR3 is 15 amino acids. Germline V CDR1 and CDR2: MNHEY, SVGAGI. V gave up 4 bases and J gave up 5 bases; unmatched junction bases: 8. The CDR3 coding sequence is TGTGCCAGCAGTTCCCGGGGGGGCGGCGAAGATACGCAGTATTTT. Its protein product is CASSSRGGGEDTQYF.

About this clonotype itself: The likely explanation is a read error, given a far larger clone one base away. The CDR3 DNA sequence: TGTGCCAGCAGTACACCGGGACATGGCACAGATACGCAGTATTTT. It specifies CASSTPGHGTDTQYF. The V gene is TRBV10-3, the J gene TRBJ2-3, with a tentative D call TRBD1 (6 bases). The germline gives CDR1 ENHRY, CDR2 SYGVKD. The CDR3 consists of 15 residues.

This clonotype occurred many times. The rearrangement links TRBV28 to TRBJ1-4; the match to TRBD1 covers 7 bases. The CDR3 covers 14 residues. CDR1 and CDR2 from the germline V gene are MDHEN and SYDVKM. Losses at the gene ends were 4 bases for V and 8 bases for J; bases not matched to a gene: 7. CDR3 loop: CASSSGQDEEKLFF. CDR3 nucleotides: TGTGCCAGCAGTTCTGGACAGGACGAGGAAAAACTGTTTTTT.

V gene TRBV19 combines with J gene TRBJ2-6; possibly TRBD2 for D (6 bases). The CDR3 covers 15 residues. V lost 10 bases and J 0 bases, leaving 13 bases between the germline ends. Germline V gene sequence: CDR1 LNHDA, CDR2 SQIVND (reference sequence). The chain's CDR3 is CAIGGLTSGANVLTF. The CDR3 DNA reads TGTGCCATCGGGGGACTTACCTCTGGGGCCAACGTCCTGACTTTC.

This clonotype has a count of ten or more. J is TRBJ2-3 and V is TRBV4-1; the D gene is possibly TRBD2 (6 bases). Germline assignment: CDR1 MGHRA and CDR2 YSYEKL. V was shortened by 1 base and J by 4 bases, with 12 bases between the two germline ends. The CDR3 spans 15 residues. The CDR3 nucleotides read TGCGCCAGCAGCCAAGGAGGAGGGGAAGCAGATACGCAGTATTTT. This codes for CASSQGGGEADTQYF.

This clonotype was observed many times. This chain joins TRBV7-2 and TRBJ1-1, with 7 bases lining up with TRBD1. CDR1 and CDR2 (germline): SGHTA, FQGNSA. J lost 1 base, V lost 4 bases, and 6 bases had no gene match. The CDR3 loop spans 15 amino acids. The CDR3 nucleotides read TGTGCCAGCAGCTCCGCTAGACAGGGGAACACTGAAGCTTTCTTT. It is translated as CASSSARQGNTEAFF. Supplemented by reference TRBV7-2 and TRBJ1-1, the full variable domain reads GAGVSQSPSNKVTEKGKDVELRCDPISGHTALYWYRQSLGQGLEFLIYFQGNSAPDKSGLPSDRFSAERTGGSVSTLTIQRTQQEDSAVYLCASSSARQGNTEAFFGQGTRLTVV.

This clonotype was found many times. The rearrangement joins TRBV20-1 to TRBJ2-1; 7 nucleotides line up with TRBD2. Per the germline V gene, CDR1 is DFQATT and CDR2 is SNEGSKA (reference sequence). CDR3 size: 15 residues. V gave up 0 bases and J gave up 9 bases; unmatched junction bases: 11. The CDR3 region has the DNA TGCAGTGCTAGAGATTGGCAGGGAGGGGTAGGTGAGCAGTTCTTC. Its protein is CSARDWQGGVGEQFF.

On this clonotype itself: The missing conserved phenylalanine or tryptophan at the end of this CDR3 makes a read error likely. The genes are TRBV15 and TRBJ2-1; weak D call: TRBD2 (5 bases). The CDR3 extends over 17 amino acids. The germline V gene has CDR1 LNHNV and CDR2 YYDKDF (reference sequence). The germline V and J ends were trimmed by 0 bases and 8 bases, with 20 bases remaining between them. For the CDR3, the DNA is TGTGCCACCAGCAGAGATCGCGGTACTAGTGTTTCGTATGAGCAGTTCTCC. Translation gives CATSRDRGTSVSYEQFS.

This clonotype was detected ten times or more. The chain links TRBV7-3 to TRBJ2-7; TRBD2 matches 8 bases. In germline, CDR1 is SGHTA, CDR2 FQGTGA. Unmatched junction bases numbered 3, after V lost 2 bases and J lost 0 bases. This CDR3 has 15 amino acids. DNA of the CDR3: TGTGCCAGCAGCTTAGGCGGGGGGAGCTCCTACGAGCAGTACTTC. This gives the protein CASSLGGGSSYEQYF.

The sample holds many counts of this clonotype. The chain joins TRBV7-9 to TRBJ1-3; TRBD1 matches at 7 bases. The germline V gene encodes CDR1 SEHNR and CDR2 FQNEAQ (reference sequence). The length of the CDR3 is 15 residues. Trimming cost V 5 bases and J 4 bases; bases outside gene matches: 8. The CDR3 nucleotides are TGTGCCAGCAGCCCTAGGACAGGTTACGGAAACACCATATATTTT. It specifies CASSPRTGYGNTIYF. The entire variable domain, with the rest obtained from reference TRBV7-9 and TRBJ1-3, is as follows: DTGVSQNPRHKITKRGQNVTFRCDPISEHNRLYWYRQTLGQGPEFLTYFQNEAQLEKSRLLSDRFSAERPKGSFSTLEIQRTEQGDSAMYLCASSPRTGYGNTIYFGEGSWLTVV.

This clonotype was counted ten times or more. J is TRBJ1-2 and V is TRBV28; D possibly corresponds to TRBD1 (5 bases). Between the trimmed V and J ends, which lost 6 bases and 1 base, there was a span of 12 bases. The CDR3 has 14 residues. In germline, CDR1 is MDHEN, CDR2 SYDVKM. The CDR3 region is CASSILGGNYGYTF. The CDR3 DNA follows: TGTGCCAGCAGCATCCTCGGGGGTAACTATGGCTACACCTTC.

This clonotype was seen many times. The chain couples TRBV6-2 or TRBV6-3 to TRBJ2-2; no reliable D call. CDR3 size: 14 residues. V was pared by 5 bases and J by 4 bases, with 11 bases between. CDR1 and CDR2 from the germline V gene are MNHEY and SVGEGT. The CDR3 DNA reads TGTGCCAGCAGTGAACGGTACTCCACCGGGGAGCTGTTTTTT. Translated, it gives CASSERYSTGELFF.

The gene calls are TRBV5-1 and TRBJ1-1; no clear D gene. This CDR3 comprises 15 residues. The V gene's germline CDR1 is SGHRS and CDR2 YFSETQ. Trimming pared 0 bases from V and 0 bases from J, leaving 9 bases between. This chain's CDR3 is CASSLGGMVNTEAFF. CDR3 sequence (DNA): TGCGCCAGCAGCTTGGGGGGTATGGTGAACACTGAAGCTTTCTTT. The full variable domain, in which reference TRBV5-1 and TRBJ1-1 provide the parts outside the CDR3, is KAGVTQTPRYLIKTRGQQVTLSCSPISGHRSVSWYQQTPGQGLQFLFEYFSETQRNKGNFPGRFSGRQFSNSRSEMNVSTLELGDSALYLCASSLGGMVNTEAFFGQGTRLTVV.

V gene TRBV28 combines with J gene TRBJ2-3; 8 nucleotides align to TRBD2. The CDR3 consists of 19 residues. V lost 4 bases and J lost 2; bases outside the gene matches: 17. Germline CDR1 MDHEN, CDR2 SYDVKM. CDR3 coding DNA: TGTGCCAGCAGTTCGTTATTGGGTAGCGGGACAACTTACACAGATACGCAGTATTTT. Amino acids: CASSSLLGSGTTYTDTQYF.

This clonotype was seen repeatedly, ten times or more. The CDR3 reads CASSERTNEKLFF. In DNA, the CDR3 is TGTGCCAGCAGCGAACGAACTAATGAAAAACTGTTTTTT. The rearrangement uses TRBV7-2 and TRBJ1-4, with D unclear. The CDR3 is 13 amino acids. V lost 5 bases, J lost 1 base, and 5 bases lay in between. Germline V CDR1 and CDR2: SGHTA, FQGNSA. Complete variable domain (other parts from reference TRBV7-2 and TRBJ1-4): GAGVSQSPSNKVTEKGKDVELRCDPISGHTALYWYRQSLGQGLEFLIYFQGNSAPDKSGLPSDRFSAERTGGSVSTLTIQRTQQEDSAVYLCASSERTNEKLFFGSGTQLSVL.

This clonotype was observed at least ten times. The rearrangement uses TRBV3-1 and TRBJ2-5, with D uncertain. Germline lookup yields CDR1 LGHDT and CDR2 YNNKEL (reference sequence). This CDR3 has 12 residues. V dropped 1 base and J dropped 1 base, with 1 base sitting between them. The CDR3 is CASSQVQETQYF. The CDR3 DNA sequence: TGTGCCAGCAGCCAAGTCCAAGAGACCCAGTACTTC.

At least ten counts were recorded for this clonotype. DNA for the CDR3: TGTGCCAGCAGCTTAGGACAGCCCCTCTCTGGAAACACCATATATTTT. Translation: CASSLGQPLSGNTIYF. The rearrangement joins TRBV7-8 to TRBJ1-3; D perhaps matches TRBD1 (5 bases). CDR1 SGHVS and CDR2 FQNEAQ come from the germline V gene. The CDR3 loop spans 16 amino acids. V was shortened by 1 base and J by 0 bases, with 10 bases between the two germline ends.

Ten or more counts support this clonotype. This chain links TRBV3-1 with TRBJ1-1, with 8 bases fitting TRBD1. The CDR3 is 16 amino acids. V lost 2 bases and J lost 5; bases outside the gene matches: 10. Germline V gene lookup returns CDR1 LGHDT and CDR2 YNNKEL (reference sequence). The CDR3 loop is CASSQQAGQGATEAFF. As DNA, the CDR3 is TGTGCCAGCAGCCAACAGGCAGGGCAGGGGGCAACTGAAGCTTTCTTT.

There are many counts of this clonotype. The rearrangement uses TRBV3-1 and TRBJ1-1; weak D call: TRBD1 (6 bases). The CDR3 loop spans 15 amino acids. Trimming removed 0 bases from V and 4 bases from J, with 12 bases in between. Germline V gene data show CDR1 as LGHDT and CDR2 as YNNKEL (reference sequence). The CDR3 coding sequence is TGTGCCAGCAGCCAAGACCCAGGGGTGGCCACTGAAGCTTTCTTT. Protein product: CASSQDPGVATEAFF.

Ten or more counts support this clonotype. The chain links TRBV5-1 to TRBJ1-1, with a tentative D call TRBD1 (5 bases). V was clipped by 0 bases and J by 0 bases, with 9 bases between them. The germline V gene has CDR1 SGHRS and CDR2 YFSETQ. The CDR3 length is 15 residues. As DNA, the CDR3 is TGCGCCAGCAGCTTGGTGGGACCGATGAACACTGAAGCTTTCTTT. Its translation is CASSLVGPMNTEAFF.